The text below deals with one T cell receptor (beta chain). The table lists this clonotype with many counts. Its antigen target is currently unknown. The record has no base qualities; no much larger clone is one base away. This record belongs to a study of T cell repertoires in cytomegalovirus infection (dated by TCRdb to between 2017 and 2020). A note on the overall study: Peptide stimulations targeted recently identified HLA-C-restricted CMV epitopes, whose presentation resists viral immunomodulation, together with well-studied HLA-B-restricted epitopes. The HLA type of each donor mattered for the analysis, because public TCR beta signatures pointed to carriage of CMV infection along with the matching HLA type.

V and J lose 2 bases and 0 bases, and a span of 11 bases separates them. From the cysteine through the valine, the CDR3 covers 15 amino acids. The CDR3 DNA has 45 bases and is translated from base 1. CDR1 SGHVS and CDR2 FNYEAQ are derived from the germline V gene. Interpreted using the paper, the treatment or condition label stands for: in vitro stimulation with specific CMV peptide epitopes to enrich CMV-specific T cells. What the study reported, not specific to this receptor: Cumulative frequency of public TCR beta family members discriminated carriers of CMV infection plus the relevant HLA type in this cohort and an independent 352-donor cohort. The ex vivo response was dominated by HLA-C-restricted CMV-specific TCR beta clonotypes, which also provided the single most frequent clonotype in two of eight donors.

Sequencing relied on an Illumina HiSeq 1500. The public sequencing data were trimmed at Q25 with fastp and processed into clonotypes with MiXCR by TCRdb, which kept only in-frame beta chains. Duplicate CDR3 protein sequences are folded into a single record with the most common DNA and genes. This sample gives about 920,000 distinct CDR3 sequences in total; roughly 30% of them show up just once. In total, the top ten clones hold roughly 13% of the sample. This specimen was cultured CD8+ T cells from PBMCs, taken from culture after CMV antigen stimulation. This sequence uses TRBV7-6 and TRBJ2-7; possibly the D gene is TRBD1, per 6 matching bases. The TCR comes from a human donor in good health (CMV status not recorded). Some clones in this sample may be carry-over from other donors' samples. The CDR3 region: CASSLRQGSSYEQYV. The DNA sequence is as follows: TGTGCCAGCAGCTTAAGGCAGGGGAGCTCCTACGAGCAGTACGTC.